Sequencing of this T cell receptor beta chain was carried out in a study of a mutant IDH1 vaccine in newly diagnosed glioma. Looking at the study overall: Of the patients given treatment, roughly 60% were male and 37.5% were female, and a mean age of roughly 40 years was recorded. At week 35 came visit V12, and visit V13 followed at week 47. Most patients had radiochemotherapy with temozolomide before enrollment; others had one alone.

Regarding the study as a whole: No link was apparently found between pseudoprogression and changes in top peripheral T cell clonotypes.

Profiled with immunoSEQ multiplex PCR; TCRdb holds only in-frame clones, not every one. This table has tens of thousands of clones, 65% to 80% appearing once. Described time point: week 47, end of study. One vaccine dose held 300 ug of mutant IDH1 20-mer peptide and came with topical imiquimod. This clone came up a few times. Its specificity is unknown. The length of the CDR3 is 18 residues. Per germline, CDR1 SEHNR and CDR2 FQNEAQ (reference sequence). The V segment lost 1 base and the J segment 1 base; nucleotides outside the gene matches: 9. This specimen consisted of PBMCs, obtained from a glioma patient whose treatment included an IDH1 peptide vaccine. The clonotype was recovered from a man in his forties with glioma. This chain links TRBV7-9 with TRBJ1-5, with 8 nucleotides matching TRBD1. The CDR3 nucleotides read TGTGCCAGCAGCTTAGGGGGGCAGGGGGCCCCAAGCAATCAGCCCCAGCATTTT. Amino acids: CASSLGGQGAPSNQPQHF.